These 20 T cell receptor beta chains originate from one sample sequenced in a study of identical twins. TCRdb passed the 5' RACE reads through MiXCR, listing each CDR3 protein once. The sample gives some 440,000 distinct CDR3 sequences, roughly 26% of which show up once; roughly 2.8% is in the top ten. These same records also appear under a second study, on T cells expressing NK-cell markers.

Specimen: CD4+ T cells sorted from blood. These receptor sequences come from a woman in her late teens or twenties in good health.

This sequence joins TRBV12-3 or TRBV12-4 and TRBJ2-5; 11 bases align to TRBD2. The J segment lost 1 base and the V segment lost 5 bases, leaving 6 bases of the junction unmatched. There are 16 residues in the CDR3. The CDR3 sequence: CASSPQGLAAQETQYF. CDR3 bases: TGTGCCAGCAGTCCCCAGGGACTAGCGGCCCAAGAGACCCAGTACTTC.

This clonotype has at least ten counts. The CDR3 reads CASSPGRGPDTQYF. DNA for the CDR3: TGTGCCAGCAGCCCCGGGCGAGGGCCAGATACGCAGTATTTT. The V and J genes are TRBV7-2 and TRBJ2-3; D may be TRBD2 (5 bases). Trimming removed 5 bases at V and 4 bases at J, with 13 bases between. Germline lookup yields CDR1 SGHTA and CDR2 FQGNSA. This CDR3 spans 14 amino acids.

The chain couples TRBV18 to TRBJ2-5; tentatively, D is TRBD1 (5 bases). V was shortened by 7 bases and J by 5 bases, with 14 bases between the two germline ends. Germline V gene lookup returns CDR1 KGHSH and CDR2 LQKENI. This CDR3 is built from 13 residues. As DNA, the CDR3 is TGTGCCAGCTGCCTAGGGGTCGGGGAGACCCAGTACTTC. Its protein is CASCLGVGETQYF.

The J gene is TRBJ1-6, the V gene TRBV10-3; 7 bases are shared with TRBD1. The V and J ends lost 2 bases and 8 bases, in that order; junction bases with no gene match: 6. This CDR3 has 15 residues. Looked up from germline, CDR1 is ENHRY and CDR2 is SYGVKD. Written as DNA, the CDR3 is TGTGCCATCAGTGAGAGGACTACAGGGGATTCACCCCTCCACTTT. Translated: CAISERTTGDSPLHF.

This sequence joins TRBV7-2 and TRBJ2-2; D gene unclear. Germline CDR1 SGHTA, CDR2 FQGNSA. The V gene lost 3 bases and the J gene lost 0 bases, with 8 bases spanning the gap. The CDR3 runs to 15 residues. The CDR3 spells CASSFRPTNTGELFF. The DNA of the CDR3 is TGTGCCAGCAGCTTTAGACCGACGAACACCGGGGAGCTGTTTTTT. Full variable domain (outside the CDR3, taken from reference TRBV7-2 and TRBJ2-2): GAGVSQSPSNKVTEKGKDVELRCDPISGHTALYWYRQSLGQGLEFLIYFQGNSAPDKSGLPSDRFSAERTGGSVSTLTIQRTQQEDSAVYLCASSFRPTNTGELFFGEGSRLTVL.

This clonotype was counted only a few times. This CDR3 is CSAKKGALDDEQYF. The CDR3 nucleotides are TGCAGTGCTAAGAAAGGGGCCTTAGATGACGAGCAGTACTTC. The V call is TRBV20-1, the J call TRBJ2-7, with D possibly being TRBD1 (5 bases). Germline lookup yields CDR1 DFQATT and CDR2 SNEGSKA (reference sequence). The CDR3 is made up of 14 amino acids. Trimming took off 4 bases at V and 5 bases at J, with 18 bases between the two ends.

This clonotype was counted a few times. The genes are TRBV29-1 and TRBJ1-1, with D perhaps TRBD1 (5 bases). The CDR3 runs 12 residues. Trimming took 6 bases from V and 0 from J, leaving 8 bases between them. Per the germline V gene, CDR1 is SQVTM and CDR2 is ANQGSEA. The CDR3 loop reads CSVRGMNTEAFF. As DNA, the CDR3 is TGCAGCGTCCGGGGGATGAACACTGAAGCTTTCTTT.

J is TRBJ1-4 and V is TRBV5-6; unclear D gene. The germline V gene encodes CDR1 SGHDT and CDR2 YYEEEE. The V end was cut by 4 bases, the J end by 7 bases, with 11 bases between. The CDR3 consists of 13 residues. CDR3 region: CASSQLAIEKLFF. CDR3 nucleotide sequence: TGTGCCAGCAGCCAACTCGCCATTGAAAAACTGTTTTTT.

The CDR3 DNA reads TGCAGCGTTGTGACGACAATTCCCTACAATGAGCAGTTCTTC. Amino acid sequence: CSVVTTIPYNEQFF. V gene TRBV29-1 combines with J gene TRBJ2-1; D unresolved. The CDR3 has 14 residues. Between the trimmed V and J ends, which lost 4 bases and 2 bases, there was a span of 12 bases. Germline V gives CDR1 SQVTM, CDR2 ANQGSEA.

This clonotype has only a few counts. This sequence joins TRBV20-1 and TRBJ2-1; TRBD2 matches 8 bases. Trimming took 3 bases from V and 3 from J; bases not matched to a gene: 1. Germline CDR1 DFQATT, CDR2 SNEGSKA (reference sequence). This CDR3 is 13 amino acids long. This CDR3 reads CSASLAGYNEQFF. The DNA for the CDR3 is TGCAGTGCTAGTCTAGCGGGCTACAATGAGCAGTTCTTC.

This clonotype appeared many times. The chain joins TRBV24-1 to TRBJ2-3, with 7 bases fitting TRBD2. With 4 bases clipped from V and 2 bases from J, the junction kept 5 bases outside the gene matches. Germline V lookup: CDR1 KGHDR, CDR2 SFDVKD. The CDR3 length is 15 residues. The CDR3 bases are TGTGCCACCAGTGAATCTCGGGAGGTCACAGATACGCAGTATTTT. Amino acid sequence: CATSESREVTDTQYF.

This clonotype was picked up a small number of times. J is TRBJ1-5 and V is TRBV9; unclear D gene. V lost 0 bases to trimming and J lost 0 bases, with 4 bases between them. The germline gives CDR1 SGDLS, CDR2 YYNGEE. The length of the CDR3 is 14 residues. As DNA, the CDR3 is TGTGCCAGCAGCGTAGACCTTAGCAATCAGCCCCAGCATTTT. This sequence encodes CASSVDLSNQPQHF.

The V and J genes are TRBV5-1 and TRBJ2-1, with 7 bases identical to TRBD2. Germline assignment: CDR1 SGHRS and CDR2 YFSETQ. This CDR3 spans 15 amino acids. The J segment lost 3 bases and the V segment lost 2 bases, leaving 5 bases of the junction unmatched. In nucleotides, the CDR3 is TGCGCCAGCAGCTTAACTAGCGCCTACTACAATGAGCAGTTCTTC. Its protein product is CASSLTSAYYNEQFF.

The chain employs TRBV19 and TRBJ2-1; TRBD2 might be the D (6 bases). The length of the CDR3 is 14 residues. V shed 4 bases and J shed 3 bases, with 10 bases lying between them. CDR1 and CDR2 from the germline V gene are LNHDA and SQIVND (reference sequence). CDR3 sequence (DNA): TGTGCCAGTAGTACAGGGCGGGACTACAATGAGCAGTTCTTC. Translated: CASSTGRDYNEQFF.

In DNA form, the CDR3 reads TGTGCCAGCAGGGGAGATTCAGTGGGGAATCAGCCCCAGCATTTT. Residues: CASRGDSVGNQPQHF. The chain joins TRBV27 to TRBJ1-5; D is unclear. CDR1 MNHEY and CDR2 SMNVEV come from the germline V gene (reference sequence). The CDR3 extends over 15 amino acids. V lost 6 bases to trimming and J lost 4 bases, with 16 bases between them.

This clonotype was seen a few times. The gene calls are TRBV4-3 and TRBJ1-4; D is uncertain. CDR3 length equals 14 residues. The V gene's germline CDR1 is LGHNA and CDR2 YSLEER. V was cut by 0 bases and J by 4 bases, with 6 bases left in between. CDR3 bases: TGCGCCAGCAGCCAAGAGGCGATTAATGAAAAACTGTTTTTT. It encodes CASSQEAINEKLFF.

This chain links TRBV6-5 with TRBJ2-5, with no clear D. Trimming took 1 base from V and 4 from J, leaving 10 bases between them. The V gene's germline CDR1 is MNHEY and CDR2 SVGAGI. The CDR3 is 14 residues long. Here the CDR3 reads CASSYLGPGETQYF. DNA for the CDR3: TGTGCCAGCAGTTACTTAGGGCCGGGAGAGACCCAGTACTTC.

V is TRBV20-1 and J is TRBJ1-5, with 9 bases aligning to TRBD1. From germline, CDR1 is DFQATT and CDR2 SNEGSKA (reference sequence). This CDR3 is built from 14 residues. With 5 bases clipped from V and 6 bases from J, the junction kept 8 bases outside the gene matches. CDR3 DNA: TGCAGTGCTTTGACAGGGGGAGGTTTTCAGCCCCAGCATTTT. This translates into CSALTGGGFQPQHF.

This sequence joins TRBV7-9 and TRBJ1-1, with D perhaps matching TRBD1 (5 bases). Germline lookup yields CDR1 SEHNR and CDR2 FQNEAQ (reference sequence). This CDR3 has 13 residues. Trimming shortened V by 5 bases and J by 4 bases, and 11 bases separated the two germline ends. DNA of the CDR3: TGTGCCAGCAGCGGGGGACGGACCACTGAAGCTTTCTTT. Its protein is CASSGGRTTEAFF. Full variable domain (outside the CDR3, taken from reference TRBV7-9 and TRBJ1-1): DTGVSQNPRHKITKRGQNVTFRCDPISEHNRLYWYRQTLGQGPEFLTYFQNEAQLEKSRLLSDRFSAERPKGSFSTLEIQRTEQGDSAMYLCASSGGRTTEAFFGQGTRLTVV.

This chain uses TRBV20-1 with TRBJ2-7; TRBD1 agrees at 8 bases. This CDR3 is 10 amino acids long. J was trimmed by 11 bases and V by 6 bases; bases with no gene match: 6. CDR1 is DFQATT and CDR2 is SNEGSKA in the germline V gene (reference sequence). CDR3 sequence reads: CSAEDRGEYF. The CDR3 coding sequence is TGCAGTGCCGAAGACAGGGGAGAGTACTTC.